This T cell receptor (beta chain) derives from a study of blood T cell repertoires in COVID-19. Study-level information: Researchers got acute and convalescent COVID-19 samples from the United States, Italy and Spain. From T cells, B-cell-depleted T cells, or PBMCs came the material, which was cDNA or gDNA.

This clone has only a few counts. The CDR3 is made up of 16 amino acids. V lost 4 bases, J lost 6 bases, and 11 bases stayed unmatched. The germline V gene encodes CDR1 MNHEY and CDR2 SVGAGI. In the authors' methods: It was from reference gene primer amplification that nucleated cell counts were estimated. Profiled with immunoSEQ multiplex PCR; TCRdb holds only in-frame clones, not every one. V and J calls and clone size are given by that table; D and trimming were obtained from the DNA. Of some 220,000 clones in the sample, 84% were seen once. The clonotype comes from a woman aged 80 or over with active or convalescent COVID-19. The sequencing input was peripheral blood. The J gene is TRBJ1-5, the V gene TRBV6-5, with TRBD1 matching over 8 bases. CDR3 sequence (DNA): TGTGCCAGCAGTTTGTGGACAGGGTTAGTGGCTCAGCCCCAGCATTTT. It specifies CASSLWTGLVAQPQHF.